This TCR beta chain is from a study of T cell repertoires in cytomegalovirus infection. Study context: CMV infection together with matching HLA type was indicated by public TCR beta signatures.

This clonotype showed up just a few times. TCRdb called the reads again in MiXCR, with one record for every CDR3 protein. Found here are about 150,000 distinct CDR3 sequences, about 25% of them singletons; the top ten hold roughly 11%. Material for sequencing was PBMCs. This TCR derives from a human donor in good health (CMV status not recorded). Some clones in this sample may be carry-over from other donors' samples.

The CDR3 nucleotides are TGTGCCAGCAGCTTTCAACCTCAGTCACTCACTGGAAACACCATATATTTT. Translating it yields CASSFQPQSLTGNTIYF. The chain is built from TRBV11-2 and TRBJ1-3, with no clear D. V lost 3 bases, J lost 2 bases, and 17 bases lay in between. CDR1 is SGHAT and CDR2 is FQNNGV in the germline V gene. The CDR3 extends over 17 amino acids.